This record concerns one TCR beta chain sequence. Other DNA sequences in the sample encode the same CDR3. V was cut by 6 bases and J by 1 base, with 9 bases left in between. The CDR3 loop spans 13 amino acids. The germline V gene encodes CDR1 KGHSH and CDR2 LQKENI. This record belongs to a study of T cell responses to AZD1222 COVID-19 vaccine. Method: immunoSEQ multiplex PCR; TCRdb's copy keeps in-frame clones and lacks some. The sample contains over 100,000 clones, around nine tenths of which appear only once. The J gene is TRBJ1-1, the V gene TRBV18; D call uncertain. The sample in question was peripheral blood, obtained on day 0 of AZD1222 vaccination. The source is an adult in good health. For the CDR3, the DNA is TGTGCCAGCTCCTCCCAGGCGAACACTGAAGCTTTCTTT. Translated, it gives CASSSQANTEAFF.